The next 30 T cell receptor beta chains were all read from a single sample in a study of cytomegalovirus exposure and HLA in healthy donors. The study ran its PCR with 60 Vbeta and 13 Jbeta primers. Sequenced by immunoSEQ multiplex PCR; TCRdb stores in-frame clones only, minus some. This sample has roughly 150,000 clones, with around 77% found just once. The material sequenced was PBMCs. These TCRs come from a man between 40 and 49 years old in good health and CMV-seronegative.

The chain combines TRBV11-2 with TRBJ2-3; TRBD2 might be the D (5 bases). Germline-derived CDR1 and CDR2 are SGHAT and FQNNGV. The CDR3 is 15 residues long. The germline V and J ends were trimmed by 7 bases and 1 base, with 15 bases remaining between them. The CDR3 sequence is CASTLEGAGTDTQYF. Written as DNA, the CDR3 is TGTGCCAGCACCCTAGAGGGAGCCGGCACAGATACGCAGTATTTT.

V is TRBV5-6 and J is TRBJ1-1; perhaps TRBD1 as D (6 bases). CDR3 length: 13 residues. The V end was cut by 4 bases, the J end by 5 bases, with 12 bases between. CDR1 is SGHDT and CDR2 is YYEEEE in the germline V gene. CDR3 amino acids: CASSVDRSTEAFF. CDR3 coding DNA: TGTGCCAGCAGCGTCGACAGGAGTACTGAAGCTTTCTTT.

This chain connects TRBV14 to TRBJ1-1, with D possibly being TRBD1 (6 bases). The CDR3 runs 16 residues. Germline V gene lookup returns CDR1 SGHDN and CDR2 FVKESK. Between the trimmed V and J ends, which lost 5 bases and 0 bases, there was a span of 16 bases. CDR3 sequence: CASSSMAGDMNTEAFF. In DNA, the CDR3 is TGTGCCAGCAGCTCCATGGCAGGGGACATGAACACTGAAGCTTTCTTT.

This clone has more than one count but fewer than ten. The CDR3 bases are TGTGCCAGCAGCCCAGGGGGCATGGATACGCAGTATTTT. This codes for CASSPGGMDTQYF. The rearrangement joins TRBV6-4 to TRBJ2-3; 8 positions match TRBD1. This CDR3 region has 13 residues. Trimming took 6 bases from V and 6 from J; bases not matched to a gene: 5. Germline V gene data show CDR1 as MRHNA and CDR2 as SNTAGT.

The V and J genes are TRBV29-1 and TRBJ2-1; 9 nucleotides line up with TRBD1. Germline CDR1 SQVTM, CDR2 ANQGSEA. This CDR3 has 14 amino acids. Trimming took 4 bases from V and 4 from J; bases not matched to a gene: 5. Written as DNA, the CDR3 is TGCAGCGTTGGGGGAGGGACAGGGTACAATGAGCAGTTCTTC. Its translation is CSVGGGTGYNEQFF.

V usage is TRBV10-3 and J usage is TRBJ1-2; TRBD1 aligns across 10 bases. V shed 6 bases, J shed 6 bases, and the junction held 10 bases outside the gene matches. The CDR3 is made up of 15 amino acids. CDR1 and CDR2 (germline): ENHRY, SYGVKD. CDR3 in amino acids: CAISRATDRGDGYTF. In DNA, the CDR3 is TGTGCCATCAGCCGCGCCACGGACAGGGGGGATGGCTACACCTTC.

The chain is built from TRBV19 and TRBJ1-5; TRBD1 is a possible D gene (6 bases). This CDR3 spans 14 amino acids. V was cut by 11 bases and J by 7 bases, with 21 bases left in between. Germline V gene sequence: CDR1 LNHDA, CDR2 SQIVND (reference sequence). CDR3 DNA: TGTGCCGGAGCAAAGACAGGTCTAGGGCAGCCCCAGCATTTT. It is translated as CAGAKTGLGQPQHF.

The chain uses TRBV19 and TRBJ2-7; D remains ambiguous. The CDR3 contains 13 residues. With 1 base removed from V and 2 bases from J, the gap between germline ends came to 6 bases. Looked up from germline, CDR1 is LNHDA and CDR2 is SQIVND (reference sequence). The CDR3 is CASSIGLAYEQYV. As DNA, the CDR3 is TGTGCCAGTAGTATAGGGCTAGCCTACGAGCAGTACGTC.

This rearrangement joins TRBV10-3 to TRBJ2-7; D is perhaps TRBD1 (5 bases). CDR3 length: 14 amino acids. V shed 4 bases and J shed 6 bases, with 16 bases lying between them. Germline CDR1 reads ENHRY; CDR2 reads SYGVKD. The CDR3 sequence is CAISVKGLSGEQYF. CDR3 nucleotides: TGTGCCATCAGTGTAAAGGGGCTATCGGGCGAGCAGTACTTC.

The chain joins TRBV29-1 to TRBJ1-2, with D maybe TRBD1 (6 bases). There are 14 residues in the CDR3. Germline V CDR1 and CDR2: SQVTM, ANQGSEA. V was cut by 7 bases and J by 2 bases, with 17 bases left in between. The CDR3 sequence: CSASRAGTNYGYTF. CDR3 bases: TGCAGCGCCAGCAGGGCAGGGACAAACTATGGCTACACCTTC.

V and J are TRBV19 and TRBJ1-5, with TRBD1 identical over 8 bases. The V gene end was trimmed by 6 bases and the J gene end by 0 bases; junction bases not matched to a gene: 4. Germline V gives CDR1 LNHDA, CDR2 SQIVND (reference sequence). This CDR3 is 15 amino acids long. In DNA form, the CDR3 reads TGTGCCAGTAGGGACAGGGAGTATAGCAATCAGCCCCAGCATTTT. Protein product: CASRDREYSNQPQHF.

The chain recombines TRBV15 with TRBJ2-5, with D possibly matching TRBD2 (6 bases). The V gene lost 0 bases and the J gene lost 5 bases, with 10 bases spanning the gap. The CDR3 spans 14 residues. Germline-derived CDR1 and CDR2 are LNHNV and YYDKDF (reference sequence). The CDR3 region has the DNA TGTGCCACCAGCAGAGAGGGGGGTCTGGAGACCCAGTACTTC. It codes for CATSREGGLETQYF.

In DNA, the CDR3 is TGTGCCAGCTCACCTTTGTTGGTTGGGCCTGAGACCCAGTACTTC. Protein sequence: CASSPLLVGPETQYF. V gene TRBV18 combines with J gene TRBJ2-5; D is unresolved. V was shortened by 3 bases and J by 5 bases, with 16 bases between the two germline ends. The CDR3 extends over 15 amino acids. CDR1 and CDR2 from the germline V gene are KGHSH and LQKENI.

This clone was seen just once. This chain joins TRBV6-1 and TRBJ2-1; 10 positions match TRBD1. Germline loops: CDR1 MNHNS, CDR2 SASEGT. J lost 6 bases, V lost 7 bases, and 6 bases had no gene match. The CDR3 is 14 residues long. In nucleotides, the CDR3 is TGTGCCAGCAACCGACAGGGGGCTGCCAATGAGCAGTTCTTC. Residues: CASNRQGAANEQFF.

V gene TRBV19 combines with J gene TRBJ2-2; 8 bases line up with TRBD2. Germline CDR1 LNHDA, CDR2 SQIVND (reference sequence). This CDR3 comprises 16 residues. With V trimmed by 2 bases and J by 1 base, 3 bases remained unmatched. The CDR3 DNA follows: TGTGCCAGTAGTATATCGCTAGCGGGGAACACCGGGGAGCTGTTTTTT. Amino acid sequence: CASSISLAGNTGELFF. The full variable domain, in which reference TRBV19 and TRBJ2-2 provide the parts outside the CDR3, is DGGITQSPKYLFRKEGQNVTLSCEQNLNHDAMYWYRQDPGQGLRLIYYSQIVNDFQKGDIAEGYSVSREKKESFPLTVTSAQKNPTAFYLCASSISLAGNTGELFFGEGSRLTVL.

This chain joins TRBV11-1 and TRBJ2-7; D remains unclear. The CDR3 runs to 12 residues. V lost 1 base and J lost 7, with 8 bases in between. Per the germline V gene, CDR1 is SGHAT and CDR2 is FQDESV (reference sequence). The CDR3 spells CASSLDVGEQYF. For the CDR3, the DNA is TGTGCCAGCAGCTTAGATGTCGGGGAGCAGTACTTC. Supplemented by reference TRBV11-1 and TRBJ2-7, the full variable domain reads EAEVAQSPRYKITEKSQAVAFWCDPISGHATLYWYRQILGQGPELLVQFQDESVVDDSQLPKDRFSAERLKGVDSTLKIQPAELGDSAMYLCASSLDVGEQYFGPGTRLTVT.

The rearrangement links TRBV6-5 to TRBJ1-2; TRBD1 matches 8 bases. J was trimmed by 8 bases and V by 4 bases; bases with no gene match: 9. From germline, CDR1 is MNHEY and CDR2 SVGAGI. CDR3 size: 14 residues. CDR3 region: CASSSGQGHRGYTF. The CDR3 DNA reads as TGTGCCAGCAGTTCCGGACAGGGCCATAGGGGCTACACCTTC.

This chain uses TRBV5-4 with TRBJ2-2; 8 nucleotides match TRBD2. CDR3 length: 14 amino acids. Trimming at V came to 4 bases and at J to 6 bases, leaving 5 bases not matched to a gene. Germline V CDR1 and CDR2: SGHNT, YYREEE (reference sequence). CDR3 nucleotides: TGTGCCAGCAGCCCCGGGAGGGGCGCCGGGGAGCTGTTTTTT. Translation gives CASSPGRGAGELFF.

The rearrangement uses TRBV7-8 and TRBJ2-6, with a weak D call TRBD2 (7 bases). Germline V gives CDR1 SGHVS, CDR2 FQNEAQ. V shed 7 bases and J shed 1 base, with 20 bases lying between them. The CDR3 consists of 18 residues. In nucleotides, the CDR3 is TGTGCCAGCAACCGGGCGGGGGCGTTATTTTCTGGGGCCAACGTCCTGACTTTC. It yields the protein CASNRAGALFSGANVLTF.

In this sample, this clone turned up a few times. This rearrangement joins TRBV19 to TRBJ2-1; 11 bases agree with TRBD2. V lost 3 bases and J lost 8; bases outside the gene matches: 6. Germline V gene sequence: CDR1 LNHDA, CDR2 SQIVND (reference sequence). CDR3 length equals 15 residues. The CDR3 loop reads CASSIVSGRAYEQFF. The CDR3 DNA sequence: TGTGCCAGTAGTATCGTTAGCGGGAGGGCGTATGAGCAGTTCTTC.

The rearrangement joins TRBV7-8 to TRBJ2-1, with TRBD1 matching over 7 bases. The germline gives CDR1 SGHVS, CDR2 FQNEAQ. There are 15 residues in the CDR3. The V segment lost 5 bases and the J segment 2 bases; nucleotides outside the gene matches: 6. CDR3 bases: TGTGCCAGCAGCGATGTGAGGGGGCCCTACAATGAGCAGTTCTTC. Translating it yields CASSDVRGPYNEQFF.

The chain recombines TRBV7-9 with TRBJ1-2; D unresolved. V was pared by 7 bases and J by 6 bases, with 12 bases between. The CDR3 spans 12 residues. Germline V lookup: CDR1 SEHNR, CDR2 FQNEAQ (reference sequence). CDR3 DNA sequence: TGTGCCAGCACCCCCGGGTTCGATGGCTACACCTTC. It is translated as CASTPGFDGYTF.

This chain's CDR3 is CASSQEPVGGNTIYF. The CDR3 nucleotides are TGCGCCAGCAGCCAAGAACCCGTCGGTGGAAACACCATATATTTT. V and J are TRBV4-1 and TRBJ1-3; D remains ambiguous. The CDR3 has 15 amino acids. Germline assignment: CDR1 MGHRA and CDR2 YSYEKL. Trimming removed 0 bases at V and 3 bases at J, with 9 bases between.

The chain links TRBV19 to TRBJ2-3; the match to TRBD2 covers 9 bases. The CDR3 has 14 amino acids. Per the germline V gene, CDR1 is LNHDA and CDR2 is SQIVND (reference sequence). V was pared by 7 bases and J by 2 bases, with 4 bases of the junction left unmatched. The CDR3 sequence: CASNLAGLTDTQYF. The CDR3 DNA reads TGTGCCAGTAATCTAGCGGGGCTCACAGATACGCAGTATTTT.

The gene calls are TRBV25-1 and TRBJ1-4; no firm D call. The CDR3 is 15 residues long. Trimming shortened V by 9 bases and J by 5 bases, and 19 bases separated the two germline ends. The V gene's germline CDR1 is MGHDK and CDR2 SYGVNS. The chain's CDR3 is CASRLCGLTNEKLFF. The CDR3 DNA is TGTGCCAGTAGATTGTGCGGACTTACAAATGAAAAACTGTTTTTT.

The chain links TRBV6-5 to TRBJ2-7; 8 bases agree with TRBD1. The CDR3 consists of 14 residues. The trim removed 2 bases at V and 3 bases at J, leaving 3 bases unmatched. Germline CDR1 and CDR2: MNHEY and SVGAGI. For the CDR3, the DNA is TGTGCCAGCAGTTACCGAGGGACAGGCTACGAGCAGTACTTC. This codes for CASSYRGTGYEQYF.

In nucleotides, the CDR3 is TGTGCCAGCAGCGTAGCTCCGAACACTGAAGCTTTCTTT. Translation: CASSVAPNTEAFF. J is TRBJ1-1 and V is TRBV9; D gene uncertain. Trimming cost V 0 bases and J 1 base, with 4 bases left between them. The V gene's germline CDR1 is SGDLS and CDR2 YYNGEE. The CDR3 consists of 13 residues.

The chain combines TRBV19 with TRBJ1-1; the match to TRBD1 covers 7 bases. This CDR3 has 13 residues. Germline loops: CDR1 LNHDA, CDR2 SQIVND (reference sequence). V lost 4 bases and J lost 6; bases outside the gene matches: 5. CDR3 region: CASSTRDSPEAFF. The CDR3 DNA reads TGTGCCAGTAGTACGCGGGACAGCCCTGAAGCTTTCTTT.

The CDR3 DNA reads TGTGCCAGCAGCACCCACCAGGGCAGAGGCACTGAAGCTTTCTTT. Amino acid sequence: CASSTHQGRGTEAFF. The chain couples TRBV7-2 to TRBJ1-1; TRBD1 is a possible D gene (5 bases). Germline assignment: CDR1 SGHTA and CDR2 FQGNSA. V lost 5 bases and J lost 4, with 17 bases in between. This CDR3 is 15 amino acids long.

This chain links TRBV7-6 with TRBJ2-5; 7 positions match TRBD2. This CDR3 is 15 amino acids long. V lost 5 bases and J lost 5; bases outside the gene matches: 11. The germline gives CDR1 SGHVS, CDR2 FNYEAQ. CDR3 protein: CASSPIGGSGETQYF. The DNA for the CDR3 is TGTGCCAGCAGCCCAATTGGCGGGAGCGGCGAGACCCAGTACTTC.